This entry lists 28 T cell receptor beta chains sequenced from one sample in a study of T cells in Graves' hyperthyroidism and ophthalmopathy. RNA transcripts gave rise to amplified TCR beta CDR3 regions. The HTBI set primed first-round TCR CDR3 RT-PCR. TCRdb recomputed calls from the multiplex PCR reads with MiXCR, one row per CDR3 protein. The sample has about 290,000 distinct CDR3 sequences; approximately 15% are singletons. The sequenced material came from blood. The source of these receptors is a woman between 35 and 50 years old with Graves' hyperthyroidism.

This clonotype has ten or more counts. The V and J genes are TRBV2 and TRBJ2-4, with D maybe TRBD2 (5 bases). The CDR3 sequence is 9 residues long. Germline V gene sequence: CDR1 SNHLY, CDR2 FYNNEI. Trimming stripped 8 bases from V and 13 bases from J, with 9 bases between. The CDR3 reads CASGLQQYF. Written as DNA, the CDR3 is TGTGCCAGCGGACTCCAGCAGTACTTC.

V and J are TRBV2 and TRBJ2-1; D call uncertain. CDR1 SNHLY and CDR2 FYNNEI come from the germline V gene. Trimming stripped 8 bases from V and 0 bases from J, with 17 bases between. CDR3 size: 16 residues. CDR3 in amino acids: CASLSMTPGSYNEQFF. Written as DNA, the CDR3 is TGTGCCAGCTTGTCTATGACTCCCGGCTCCTACAATGAGCAGTTCTTC. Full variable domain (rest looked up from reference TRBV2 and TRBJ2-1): EPEVTQTPSHQVTQMGQEVILRCVPISNHLYFYWYRQILGQKVEFLVSFYNNEISEKSEIFDDQFSVERPDGSNFTLKIRSTKLEDSAMYFCASLSMTPGSYNEQFFGPGTRLTVL.

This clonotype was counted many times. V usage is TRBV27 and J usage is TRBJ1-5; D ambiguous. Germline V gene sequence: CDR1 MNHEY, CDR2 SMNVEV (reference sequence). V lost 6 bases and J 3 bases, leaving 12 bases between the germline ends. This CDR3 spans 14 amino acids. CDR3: CASSIGSANQPQHF. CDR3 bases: TGTGCCAGCAGCATTGGGTCAGCCAATCAGCCCCAGCATTTT.

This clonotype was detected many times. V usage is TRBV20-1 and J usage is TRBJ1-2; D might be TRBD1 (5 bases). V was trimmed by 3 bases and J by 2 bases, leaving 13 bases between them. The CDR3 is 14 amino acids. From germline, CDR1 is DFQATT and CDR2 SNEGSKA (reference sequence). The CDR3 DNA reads TGCAGTGCTAGTGGTCAGGGAGGAAACTATGGCTACACCTTC. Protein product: CSASGQGGNYGYTF.

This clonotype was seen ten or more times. CDR3 region: CASSWGTGGESYTF. The CDR3 bases are TGTGCCAGCAGCTGGGGGACAGGGGGAGAGAGCTACACCTTC. This chain joins TRBV28 and TRBJ1-2, with TRBD1 identical over 11 bases. The CDR3 is 14 residues long. The V segment lost 6 bases and the J segment 9 bases; nucleotides outside the gene matches: 9. Germline assignment: CDR1 MDHEN and CDR2 SYDVKM.

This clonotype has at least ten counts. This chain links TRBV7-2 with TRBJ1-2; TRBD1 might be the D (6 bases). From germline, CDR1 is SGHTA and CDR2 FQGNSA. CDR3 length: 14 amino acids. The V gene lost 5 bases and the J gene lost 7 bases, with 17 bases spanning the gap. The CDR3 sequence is CASSARTVGSGYTF. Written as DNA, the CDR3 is TGTGCCAGCAGCGCACGGACAGTCGGGAGTGGCTACACCTTC.

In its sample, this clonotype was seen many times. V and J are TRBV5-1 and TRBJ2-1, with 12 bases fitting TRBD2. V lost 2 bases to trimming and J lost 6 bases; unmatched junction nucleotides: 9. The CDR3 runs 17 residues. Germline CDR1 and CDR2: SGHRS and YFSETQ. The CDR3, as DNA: TGCGCCAGCAGCTTCCAATGGACTAGCGGGGACATCAATGAGCAGTTCTTC. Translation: CASSFQWTSGDINEQFF.

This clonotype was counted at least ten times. The CDR3 nucleotides are TGCAGTGCCCGGGACAGCCTCTACGAGCAGTACTTC. It codes for CSARDSLYEQYF. V and J are TRBV20-1 and TRBJ2-7, with TRBD1 matching 7 bases. Per the germline V gene, CDR1 is DFQATT and CDR2 is SNEGSKA (reference sequence). CDR3 size: 12 residues. V lost 6 bases to trimming and J lost 3 bases; unmatched junction nucleotides: 5.

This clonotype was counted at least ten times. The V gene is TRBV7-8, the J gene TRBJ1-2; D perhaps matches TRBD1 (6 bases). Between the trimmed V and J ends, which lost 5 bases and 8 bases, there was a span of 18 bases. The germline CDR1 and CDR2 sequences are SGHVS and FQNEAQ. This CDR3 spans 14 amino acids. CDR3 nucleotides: TGTGCCAGCAGCGTACAGGGTTATTCTAGCGGCTACACCTTC. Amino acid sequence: CASSVQGYSSGYTF.

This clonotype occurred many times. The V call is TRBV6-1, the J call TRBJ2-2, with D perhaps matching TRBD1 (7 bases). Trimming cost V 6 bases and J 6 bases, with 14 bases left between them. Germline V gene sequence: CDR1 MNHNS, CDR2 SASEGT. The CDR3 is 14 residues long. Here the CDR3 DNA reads TGTGCCAGCAGGGAAACAGGGGAGGCCGGGGAGCTGTTTTTT. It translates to CASRETGEAGELFF.

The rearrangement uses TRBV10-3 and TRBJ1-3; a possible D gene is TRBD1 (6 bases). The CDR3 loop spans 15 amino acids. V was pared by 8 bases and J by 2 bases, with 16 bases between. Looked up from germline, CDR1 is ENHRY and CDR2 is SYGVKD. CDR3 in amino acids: CAIWDPGTTGNTIYF. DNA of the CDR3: TGTGCCATCTGGGACCCCGGGACAACTGGAAACACCATATATTTT.

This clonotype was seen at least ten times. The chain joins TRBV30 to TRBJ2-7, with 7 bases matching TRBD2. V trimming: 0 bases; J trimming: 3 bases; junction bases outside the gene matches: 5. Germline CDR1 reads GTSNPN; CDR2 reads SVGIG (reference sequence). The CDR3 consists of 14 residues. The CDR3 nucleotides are TGTGCCTGGAGTGTTCGGACTAGAAGCTACGAGCAGTACTTC. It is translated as CAWSVRTRSYEQYF.

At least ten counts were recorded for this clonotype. CDR3 sequence reads: CASSLETGSLTEAFF. CDR3 DNA: TGTGCCAGCAGCTTAGAAACAGGCTCACTGACTGAAGCTTTCTTT. The rearrangement joins TRBV7-8 to TRBJ1-1; D may be TRBD1 (5 bases). The CDR3 sequence is 15 residues long. V gave up 1 base and J gave up 5 bases, with 14 bases separating them. Per germline, CDR1 SGHVS and CDR2 FQNEAQ.

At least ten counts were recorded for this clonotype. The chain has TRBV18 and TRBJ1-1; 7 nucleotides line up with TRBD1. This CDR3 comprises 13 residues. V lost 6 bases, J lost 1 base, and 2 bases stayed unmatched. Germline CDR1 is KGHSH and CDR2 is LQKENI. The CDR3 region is CASSGDRNTEAFF. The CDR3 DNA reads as TGTGCCAGCTCGGGGGACAGGAACACTGAAGCTTTCTTT.

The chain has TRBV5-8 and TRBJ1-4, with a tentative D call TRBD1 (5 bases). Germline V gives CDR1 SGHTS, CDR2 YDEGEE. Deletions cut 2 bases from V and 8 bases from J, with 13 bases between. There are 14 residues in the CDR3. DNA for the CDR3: TGTGCCAGCAGCTTTTGGACATCTCCGGAAAAACTGTTTTTT. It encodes CASSFWTSPEKLFF.

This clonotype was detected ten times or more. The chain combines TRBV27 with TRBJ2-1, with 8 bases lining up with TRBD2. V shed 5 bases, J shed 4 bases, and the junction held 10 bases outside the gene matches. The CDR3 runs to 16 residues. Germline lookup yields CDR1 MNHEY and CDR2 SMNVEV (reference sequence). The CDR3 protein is CASSPGVIAGYNEQFF. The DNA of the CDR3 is TGTGCCAGCAGTCCAGGCGTAATAGCGGGGTACAATGAGCAGTTCTTC.

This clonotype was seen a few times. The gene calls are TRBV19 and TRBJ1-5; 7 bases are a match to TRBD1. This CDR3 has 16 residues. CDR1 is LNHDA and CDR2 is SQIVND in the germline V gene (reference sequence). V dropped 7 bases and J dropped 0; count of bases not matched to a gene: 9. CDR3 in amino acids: CASKQGTTYSNQPQHF. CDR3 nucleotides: TGTGCCAGTAAACAGGGGACGACTTATAGCAATCAGCCCCAGCATTTT.

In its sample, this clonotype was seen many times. The chain's CDR3 is CASSSVAGAATDTQYF. As DNA, the CDR3 is TGTGCCAGCAGTTCAGTAGCGGGAGCGGCCACAGATACGCAGTATTTT. The chain recombines TRBV12-3 or TRBV12-4 with TRBJ2-3; 9 bases are a match to TRBD2. This CDR3 is built from 16 residues. V trimming: 4 bases; J trimming: 2 bases; junction bases outside the gene matches: 7.

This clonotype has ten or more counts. The CDR3: CASSPQSSGNTIYF. The CDR3 DNA follows: TGTGCCAGCAGCCCACAGAGCTCTGGAAACACCATATATTTT. The V call is TRBV7-2, the J call TRBJ1-3; D is undetermined. Between the trimmed V and J ends, which lost 5 bases and 0 bases, there was a span of 8 bases. CDR3 length: 14 amino acids. Germline CDR1 SGHTA, CDR2 FQGNSA. Full variable domain (missing parts from reference TRBV7-2 and TRBJ1-3): GAGVSQSPSNKVTEKGKDVELRCDPISGHTALYWYRQSLGQGLEFLIYFQGNSAPDKSGLPSDRFSAERTGGSVSTLTIQRTQQEDSAVYLCASSPQSSGNTIYFGEGSWLTVV.

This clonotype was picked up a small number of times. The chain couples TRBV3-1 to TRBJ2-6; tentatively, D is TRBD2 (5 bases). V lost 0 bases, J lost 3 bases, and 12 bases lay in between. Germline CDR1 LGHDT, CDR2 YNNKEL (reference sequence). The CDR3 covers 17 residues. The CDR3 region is CASSQDSGRHGANVLTF. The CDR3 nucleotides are TGTGCCAGCAGCCAAGACTCGGGGAGACATGGGGCCAACGTCCTGACTTTC.

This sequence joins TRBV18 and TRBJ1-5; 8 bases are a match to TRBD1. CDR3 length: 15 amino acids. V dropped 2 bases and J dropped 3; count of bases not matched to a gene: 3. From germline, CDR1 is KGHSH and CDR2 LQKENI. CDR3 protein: CASSPGQGNNQPQHF. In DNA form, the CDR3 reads TGTGCCAGCTCACCAGGACAGGGAAACAATCAGCCCCAGCATTTT.

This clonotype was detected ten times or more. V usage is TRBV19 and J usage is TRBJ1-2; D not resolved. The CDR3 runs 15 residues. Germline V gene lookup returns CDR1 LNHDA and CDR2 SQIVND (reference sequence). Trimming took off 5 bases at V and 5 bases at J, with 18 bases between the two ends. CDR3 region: CASSWSLRGEYGYTF. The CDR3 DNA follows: TGTGCCAGTAGTTGGTCGCTTCGGGGAGAGTATGGCTACACCTTC.

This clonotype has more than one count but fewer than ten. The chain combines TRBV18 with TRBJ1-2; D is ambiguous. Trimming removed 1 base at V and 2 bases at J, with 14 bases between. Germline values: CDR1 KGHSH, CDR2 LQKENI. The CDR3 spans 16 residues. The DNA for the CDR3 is TGTGCCAGCTCACCACTGGAAGGGCCTGACAACTATGGCTACACCTTC. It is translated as CASSPLEGPDNYGYTF.

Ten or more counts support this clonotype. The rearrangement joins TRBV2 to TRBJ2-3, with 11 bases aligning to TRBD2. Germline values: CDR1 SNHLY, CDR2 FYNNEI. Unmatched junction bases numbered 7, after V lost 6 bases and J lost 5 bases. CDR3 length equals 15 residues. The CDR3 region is CASRIAGGTIDTQYF. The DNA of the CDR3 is TGTGCCAGCAGGATAGCGGGAGGGACGATAGATACGCAGTATTTT.

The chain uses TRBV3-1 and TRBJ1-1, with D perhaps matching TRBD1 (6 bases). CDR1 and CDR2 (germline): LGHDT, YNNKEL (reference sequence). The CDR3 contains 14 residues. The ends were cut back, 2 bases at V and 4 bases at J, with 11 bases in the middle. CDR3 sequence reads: CASSQRGTSTEAFF. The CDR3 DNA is TGTGCCAGCAGCCAAAGGGGGACCAGCACTGAAGCTTTCTTT.

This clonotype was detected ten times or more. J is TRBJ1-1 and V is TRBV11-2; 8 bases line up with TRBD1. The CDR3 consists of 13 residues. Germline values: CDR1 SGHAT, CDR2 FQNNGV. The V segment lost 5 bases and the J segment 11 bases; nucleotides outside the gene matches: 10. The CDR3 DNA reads TGTGCCAGCAGCCCCCACCGACAGGGGTGGGCTTTCTTT. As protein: CASSPHRQGWAFF.

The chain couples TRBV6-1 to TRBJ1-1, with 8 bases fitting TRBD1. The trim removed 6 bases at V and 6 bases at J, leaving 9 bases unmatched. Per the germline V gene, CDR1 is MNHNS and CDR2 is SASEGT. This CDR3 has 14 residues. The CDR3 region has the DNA TGTGCCAGCAGCGTGCTCGGACAGGGCCCTGAAGCTTTCTTT. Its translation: CASSVLGQGPEAFF.

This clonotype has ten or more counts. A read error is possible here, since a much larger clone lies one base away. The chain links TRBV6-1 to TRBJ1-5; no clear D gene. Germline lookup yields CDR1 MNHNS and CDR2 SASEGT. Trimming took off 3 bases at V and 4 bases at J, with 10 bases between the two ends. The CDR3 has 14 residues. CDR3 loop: CASSEERRNQPQHF. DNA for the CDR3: TGTGCCAGCAGTGAGGAGAGGCGTAATCAGCCCCAGCATTTT.